The 14 T cell receptor beta chains below were found in one sample sequenced in a study of cytomegalovirus exposure and HLA in healthy donors. The study ran its PCR with 60 Vbeta and 13 Jbeta primers. Measured with immunoSEQ multiplex PCR; TCRdb has only the in-frame clones, and not every one. In all, the sample yields about 150,000 clones. Material: PBMCs. These TCRs come from a man aged 25-45 years in good health and CMV-seronegative.

The V gene is TRBV7-2, the J gene TRBJ2-6; D is unresolved. The germline gives CDR1 SGHTA, CDR2 FQGNSA. Trimming took 5 bases from V and 0 from J, leaving 17 bases between them. This CDR3 has 18 amino acids. In nucleotides, the CDR3 is TGTGCCAGCAGCCCGAGGTTCTATGGGTCCTCTGGGGCCAACGTCCTGACTTTC. Translation gives CASSPRFYGSSGANVLTF.

The chain has TRBV14 and TRBJ1-1, with D hard to call. The CDR3 loop spans 14 amino acids. In germline, CDR1 is SGHDN, CDR2 FVKESK. The ends were cut back, 1 base at V and 3 bases at J, with 9 bases in the middle. CDR3 coding DNA: TGTGCCAGCAGCCAAGGGGAGGCCTACACTGAAGCTTTCTTT. It translates to CASSQGEAYTEAFF. Full variable domain (outside the CDR3, taken from reference TRBV14 and TRBJ1-1): EAGVTQFPSHSVIEKGQTVTLRCDPISGHDNLYWYRRVMGKEIKFLLHFVKESKQDESGMPNNRFLAERTGGTYSTLKVQPAELEDSGVYFCASSQGEAYTEAFFGQGTRLTVV.

This chain uses TRBV27 with TRBJ2-1; the D gene is possibly TRBD2 (5 bases). Germline-derived CDR1 and CDR2 are MNHEY and SMNVEV (reference sequence). This CDR3 is 12 amino acids long. Trimming removed 6 bases from V and 9 bases from J, with 12 bases in between. Here the CDR3 DNA reads TGTGCCAGCAGGGCGAGGGAGACTGAGCAGTTCTTC. Encoded protein: CASRARETEQFF.

The gene calls are TRBV7-9 and TRBJ1-2; tentative D call: TRBD1 (5 bases). V was trimmed by 3 bases and J by 5 bases, leaving 19 bases between them. The CDR3 runs 16 residues. CDR1 and CDR2 (germline): SEHNR, FQNEAQ (reference sequence). The CDR3 region is CASSFLTDLGSYGYTF. The CDR3 DNA reads as TGTGCCAGCAGCTTCTTGACAGACTTGGGGTCTTATGGCTACACCTTC.

The chain carries TRBV28 and TRBJ1-4; no clear D gene. This CDR3 spans 12 amino acids. Per germline, CDR1 MDHEN and CDR2 SYDVKM. Trimming pared 3 bases from V and 9 bases from J, leaving 8 bases between. The CDR3 nucleotides are TGTGCCAGCAGTTTGAGCGGAAAAAAACTGTTTTTT. It specifies CASSLSGKKLFF. Full variable domain (outside the CDR3, taken from reference TRBV28 and TRBJ1-4): DVKVTQSSRYLVKRTGEKVFLECVQDMDHENMFWYRQDPGLGLRLIYFSYDVKMKEKGDIPEGYSVSREKKERFSLILESASTNQTSMYLCASSLSGKKLFFGSGTQLSVL.

This sequence joins TRBV5-5 and TRBJ2-7; D perhaps matches TRBD2 (5 bases). The CDR3 is made up of 12 amino acids. Germline V CDR1 and CDR2: SGHKS, YYEKEE (reference sequence). The V gene lost 4 bases and the J gene lost 3 bases, with 8 bases spanning the gap. The CDR3 coding sequence is TGTGCCAGCAGCGGTCGGGGCTACGAGCAGTACTTC. It translates to CASSGRGYEQYF.

The V and J genes are TRBV19 and TRBJ1-1; 8 bases fit TRBD1. The J segment lost 0 bases and the V segment lost 5 bases, leaving 5 bases of the junction unmatched. Germline V gene sequence: CDR1 LNHDA, CDR2 SQIVND (reference sequence). CDR3 length: 15 residues. The CDR3 reads CASSAWTGMNTEAFF. DNA for the CDR3: TGTGCCAGTAGTGCGTGGACAGGGATGAACACTGAAGCTTTCTTT.

The CDR3 spells CASSPAGQGHEQYF. For the CDR3, the DNA is TGTGCCAGCAGCCCCGCGGGACAGGGGCACGAGCAGTACTTC. The chain carries TRBV5-4 and TRBJ2-7; 10 bases are shared with TRBD1. Germline V CDR1 and CDR2: SGHNT, YYREEE (reference sequence). The CDR3 length is 14 residues. V shed 4 bases, J shed 5 bases, and the junction held 6 bases outside the gene matches.

This chain joins TRBV27 and TRBJ1-2, with 11 bases matching TRBD1. Trimming cost V 4 bases and J 7 bases; bases outside gene matches: 5. The CDR3 has 14 amino acids. The germline V gene encodes CDR1 MNHEY and CDR2 SMNVEV (reference sequence). The CDR3 loop reads CASSSGTGGSGYTF. The CDR3 DNA follows: TGTGCCAGCAGTTCAGGGACAGGGGGGTCTGGCTACACCTTC.

The rearrangement uses TRBV29-1 and TRBJ2-1; possible D gene TRBD2, 6 bases. V lost 5 bases and J lost 11, with 16 bases in between. The germline CDR1 and CDR2 sequences are SQVTM and ANQGSEA. This CDR3 region has 12 residues. The CDR3 protein is CSVSFGTGKQFF. The CDR3 coding sequence is TGCAGCGTTTCCTTTGGGACTGGAAAGCAGTTCTTC.

The gene calls are TRBV10-1 and TRBJ1-1; the D is unclear. Between the trimmed V and J ends, which lost 7 bases and 0 bases, there was a span of 9 bases. The germline CDR1 and CDR2 sequences are WNHNN and SYGVQD (reference sequence). This CDR3 contains 13 residues. This CDR3 is CASKANLNTEAFF. DNA of the CDR3: TGCGCCAGCAAAGCCAACTTGAACACTGAAGCTTTCTTT.

The chain has TRBV27 and TRBJ2-7; maybe TRBD2 (7 bases). CDR3 length: 13 amino acids. V shed 2 bases and J shed 4 bases, with 9 bases lying between them. Germline CDR1 reads MNHEY; CDR2 reads SMNVEV (reference sequence). The CDR3 is CASSLAGAYEQYF. CDR3 coding DNA: TGTGCCAGCAGTTTAGCGGGGGCGTACGAGCAGTACTTC.

V is TRBV11-3 and J is TRBJ2-7; 8 bases are shared with TRBD2. Per the germline V gene, CDR1 is SGHNT and CDR2 is YENEEA. The CDR3 contains 14 residues. V dropped 5 bases and J dropped 3; count of bases not matched to a gene: 6. CDR3 bases: TGTGCCAGCAGCCCCGGGACTAGTTTCTACGAGCAGTACTTC. Amino acid sequence: CASSPGTSFYEQYF. The variable domain in full, with the rest retrieved from reference TRBV11-3 and TRBJ2-7, is EAGVVQSPRYKIIEKKQPVAFWCNPISGHNTLYWYLQNLGQGPELLIRYENEEAVDDSQLPKDRFSAERLKGVDSTLKIQPAELGDSAVYLCASSPGTSFYEQYFGPGTRLTVT.

The rearrangement joins TRBV19 to TRBJ2-7; the match to TRBD1 covers 9 bases. CDR3 size: 14 residues. The germline V gene has CDR1 LNHDA and CDR2 SQIVND (reference sequence). The V and J ends lost 4 bases and 2 bases, in that order; junction bases with no gene match: 3. The CDR3 coding sequence is TGTGCCAGTAGTACCCGGGACAGGGCCTACGAGCAGTACTTC. Encoded protein: CASSTRDRAYEQYF.